The 32 T cell receptor beta chains in this list originate from one sample, sequenced in a study of blood T cell repertoires in COVID-19. Here immunoSEQ multiplex PCR was the method, and the copy in TCRdb shows in-frame clones only, minus some. This sample carries approximately 91,000 clones, less than 85% of them seen once, and the ten largest clones take about 6.5%. Sequenced input: peripheral blood. These receptors all stem from a man between 65 and 85 years old with acute or convalescent COVID-19.

This chain uses TRBV5-1 with TRBJ1-4, with D perhaps matching TRBD1 (5 bases). CDR3 length: 13 residues. CDR1 is SGHRS, CDR2 YFSETQ, per germline. V was trimmed by 3 bases and J by 7 bases, leaving 10 bases between them. CDR3 loop: CASSSQGSEKLFF. CDR3 coding DNA: TGCGCCAGCAGCTCCCAGGGAAGTGAAAAACTGTTTTTT.

The rearrangement joins TRBV19 to TRBJ2-2; D is possibly TRBD2 (5 bases). Trimming took 7 bases from V and 1 from J, leaving 7 bases between them. CDR1 and CDR2 (germline): LNHDA, SQIVND (reference sequence). This CDR3 region has 13 residues. The CDR3 sequence is CASNRGNTGELFF. CDR3 nucleotides: TGTGCCAGTAACCGGGGGAACACCGGGGAGCTGTTTTTT.

The V and J genes are TRBV20-1 and TRBJ2-1; no reliable D call. V shed 3 bases and J shed 4 bases, with 13 bases lying between them. Germline CDR1 and CDR2: DFQATT and SNEGSKA (reference sequence). CDR3 length: 14 residues. CDR3 residues: CSASTARYYNEQFF. The CDR3 DNA is TGCAGTGCTAGTACCGCCAGATATTACAATGAGCAGTTCTTC.

The J gene is TRBJ2-1, the V gene TRBV9, with D hard to call. This CDR3 is 12 amino acids long. Between the trimmed V and J ends, which lost 5 bases and 4 bases, there was a span of 7 bases. Germline CDR1 is SGDLS and CDR2 is YYNGEE. CDR3 coding DNA: TGTGCCAGCAGTGGCGGATACAATGAGCAGTTCTTC. It codes for CASSGGYNEQFF. Supplemented by reference TRBV9 and TRBJ2-1, the full variable domain reads DSGVTQTPKHLITATGQRVTLRCSPRSGDLSVYWYQQSLDQGLQFLIQYYNGEERAKGNILERFSAQQFPDLHSELNLSSLELGDSALYFCASSGGYNEQFFGPGTRLTVL.

The chain combines TRBV10-3 with TRBJ2-5; TRBD2 matches at 10 bases. This CDR3 has 17 residues. V lost 3 bases to trimming and J lost 5 bases; unmatched junction nucleotides: 12. Germline V gene data show CDR1 as ENHRY and CDR2 as SYGVKD. The CDR3 reads CAISDSGLAGEGETQYF. The CDR3 coding sequence is TGTGCCATCAGTGATAGTGGGCTAGCGGGAGAGGGGGAGACCCAGTACTTC.

V gene TRBV19 combines with J gene TRBJ2-2, with 10 bases matching TRBD1. The CDR3 contains 15 residues. Germline assignment: CDR1 LNHDA and CDR2 SQIVND (reference sequence). V lost 5 bases and J lost 4; bases outside the gene matches: 4. The CDR3 region has the DNA TGTGCCAGTAGTTACCGGACAGGGGGCACCGGGGAGCTGTTTTTT. Amino acids: CASSYRTGGTGELFF. Looking up the rest from reference TRBV19 and TRBJ2-2 gives the full variable domain: DGGITQSPKYLFRKEGQNVTLSCEQNLNHDAMYWYRQDPGQGLRLIYYSQIVNDFQKGDIAEGYSVSREKKESFPLTVTSAQKNPTAFYLCASSYRTGGTGELFFGEGSRLTVL.

The gene calls are TRBV12-5 and TRBJ2-3, with a weak D call TRBD1 (6 bases). This CDR3 comprises 14 residues. Germline V lookup: CDR1 LGHNT, CDR2 FRNRAP. Trimming took 7 bases from V and 2 from J, leaving 13 bases between them. The CDR3 loop is CASADRVNTDTQYF. CDR3 in DNA: TGTGCTAGTGCGGACAGAGTCAACACAGATACGCAGTATTTT.

V and J are TRBV28 and TRBJ1-1; D gene unclear. V was shortened by 3 bases and J by 0 bases, with 8 bases between the two germline ends. CDR3 length: 14 residues. Germline values: CDR1 MDHEN, CDR2 SYDVKM. CDR3 amino acids: CASSFRLLNTEAFF. CDR3 in DNA: TGTGCCAGCAGTTTTCGTCTCCTGAACACTGAAGCTTTCTTT.

V usage is TRBV11-2 and J usage is TRBJ2-7, with TRBD2 as a possible D gene (7 bases). The germline CDR1 and CDR2 sequences are SGHAT and FQNNGV. V was cut by 5 bases and J by 3 bases, with 20 bases left in between. The CDR3 is 16 residues long. The CDR3 loop is CASSLFGKGGDYEQYF. The CDR3, as DNA: TGTGCCAGCAGCCTCTTCGGGAAGGGGGGGGACTACGAGCAGTACTTC.

The chain couples TRBV28 to TRBJ2-2, with a possible D match to TRBD1 (5 bases). The CDR3 totals 14 residues. CDR1 and CDR2 from the germline V gene are MDHEN and SYDVKM. Trimming pared 7 bases from V and 3 bases from J, leaving 12 bases between. Here the CDR3 reads CASNWVGDTGELFF. CDR3 DNA sequence: TGTGCCAGCAATTGGGTAGGGGACACCGGGGAGCTGTTTTTT.

The genes are TRBV24-1 and TRBJ2-1, with 7 bases that match TRBD2. Trimming at V came to 4 bases and at J to 6 bases, leaving 11 bases not matched to a gene. The V gene's germline CDR1 is KGHDR and CDR2 SFDVKD. The CDR3 runs 16 residues. The CDR3 DNA sequence: TGTGCCACCAGTGACCCGACTAGCCAGGCATCCAATGAGCAGTTCTTC. It specifies CATSDPTSQASNEQFF.

The genes are TRBV29-1 and TRBJ1-1, with 7 bases matching TRBD1. The V segment lost 8 bases and the J segment 1 base; nucleotides outside the gene matches: 4. Germline assignment: CDR1 SQVTM and CDR2 ANQGSEA. The CDR3 runs to 12 residues. This chain's CDR3 is CSIRQGNTEAFF. The CDR3, as DNA: TGCAGCATCCGACAGGGGAACACTGAAGCTTTCTTT.

The rearrangement uses TRBV7-9 and TRBJ2-5; D remains ambiguous. Germline V lookup: CDR1 SEHNR, CDR2 FQNEAQ (reference sequence). The CDR3 is made up of 14 amino acids. The V and J ends lost 7 bases and 3 bases respectively, with 15 bases between them. The CDR3 DNA reads TGTGCCAGCAACCTAGGTCCCGAAGAAGAGACCCAGTACTTC. Translation: CASNLGPEEETQYF.

The chain joins TRBV29-1 to TRBJ2-7, with 8 bases aligning to TRBD1. Per the germline V gene, CDR1 is SQVTM and CDR2 is ANQGSEA. The junction had 4 bases not matched to a gene; V was cut back by 0 bases and J by 3 bases. This CDR3 is built from 14 residues. The CDR3 sequence is CSVEDGDRGYEQYF. CDR3 nucleotides: TGCAGCGTTGAAGATGGAGACAGGGGCTACGAGCAGTACTTC.

J is TRBJ2-1 and V is TRBV28, with 7 positions matching TRBD2. The germline gives CDR1 MDHEN, CDR2 SYDVKM. V shed 7 bases, J shed 4 bases, and the junction held 7 bases outside the gene matches. The CDR3 loop spans 14 amino acids. CDR3 residues: CASTPGTKYNEQFF. The CDR3 DNA reads TGTGCCAGCACCCCTGGGACTAAATACAATGAGCAGTTCTTC.

J is TRBJ1-2 and V is TRBV25-1; 9 nucleotides agree with TRBD1. CDR1 is MGHDK, CDR2 SYGVNS, per germline. CDR3 length equals 17 residues. Germline trimming cut 2 bases from V and 8 bases from J; bases unmatched to any gene: 15. The CDR3 DNA follows: TGTGCCAGCAGTGAAATAAAGGCGGGACAGGGCCTTGGAGGCTACACCTTC. It yields the protein CASSEIKAGQGLGGYTF.

Within the sample, this clone is medium-sized. The chain recombines TRBV4-2 with TRBJ1-2, with a possible D match to TRBD1 (6 bases). The CDR3 is made up of 18 amino acids. Germline lookup yields CDR1 LGHNA and CDR2 YNFKEQ. The V gene lost 0 bases and the J gene lost 1 base, with 18 bases spanning the gap. The CDR3 sequence is CASSQDTTTGLSNYGYTF. The CDR3 nucleotides read TGTGCCAGCAGCCAAGATACCACTACAGGGCTCAGTAACTATGGCTACACCTTC.

V and J are TRBV5-8 and TRBJ1-2; no clear D gene. CDR1 is SGHTS, CDR2 YDEGEE, per germline. The CDR3 has 17 amino acids. V shed 4 bases and J shed 7 bases, with 26 bases lying between them. The CDR3 coding sequence is TGTGCCAGCAGCACCGGTACCCCGGTAGGCAGGACTGGTGGCTACACCTTC. Translated: CASSTGTPVGRTGGYTF.

The J gene is TRBJ2-2, the V gene TRBV30; TRBD1 matches 9 bases. The V gene's germline CDR1 is GTSNPN and CDR2 SVGIG (reference sequence). V shed 0 bases, J shed 0 bases, and the junction held 2 bases outside the gene matches. This CDR3 comprises 16 residues. CDR3 loop: CAWSVGTGSNTGELFF. The CDR3 DNA reads TGTGCCTGGAGTGTAGGGACAGGGTCGAACACCGGGGAGCTGTTTTTT.

This chain connects TRBV5-1 to TRBJ1-6, with D perhaps TRBD1 (5 bases). The CDR3 extends over 16 amino acids. From germline, CDR1 is SGHRS and CDR2 YFSETQ. V gave up 4 bases and J gave up 7 bases, with 18 bases separating them. CDR3 loop: CASSPNEAGRNSPLHF. The CDR3, as DNA: TGCGCCAGCAGCCCGAACGAGGCAGGGAGGAATTCACCCCTCCACTTT.

This clone came up a few times. V gene TRBV5-6 combines with J gene TRBJ2-5, with TRBD2 as a possible D gene (6 bases). V lost 4 bases and J lost 4, with 20 bases in between. Germline loops: CDR1 SGHDT, CDR2 YYEEEE. The CDR3 runs to 16 residues. The CDR3 DNA sequence: TGTGCCAGCAGCCCCGGTAGGCGGGGAACAATAGAGACCCAGTACTTC. Amino acid sequence: CASSPGRRGTIETQYF.

J is TRBJ2-2 and V is TRBV7-3; a possible D gene is TRBD2 (6 bases). Trimming pared 3 bases from V and 7 bases from J, leaving 9 bases between. The CDR3 extends over 13 amino acids. Per the germline V gene, CDR1 is SGHTA and CDR2 is FQGTGA. The CDR3 reads CASSFGGYGELFF. CDR3 bases: TGTGCCAGCAGCTTCGGGGGTTACGGGGAGCTGTTTTTT.

V usage is TRBV2 and J usage is TRBJ1-1; possible D gene TRBD1, 5 bases. V was cut by 5 bases and J by 5 bases, with 18 bases left in between. The CDR3 is 15 residues long. CDR1 and CDR2 from the germline V gene are SNHLY and FYNNEI. Here the CDR3 reads CASSTMTAGGTEAFF. The CDR3 nucleotides are TGTGCCAGCAGTACCATGACAGCCGGTGGAACTGAAGCTTTCTTT.

This clone occurred a few times. This chain joins TRBV25-1 and TRBJ2-1, with 8 bases that match TRBD2. The CDR3 sequence is 14 residues long. Germline V gene sequence: CDR1 MGHDK, CDR2 SYGVNS. V trimming: 10 bases; J trimming: 3 bases; junction bases outside the gene matches: 8. CDR3 nucleotides: TGTGCCACCAGAGCGGGGGCCCTCTACAATGAGCAGTTCTTC. This sequence encodes CATRAGALYNEQFF.

The CDR3 here is CASTTLGGKSEKLFF. The CDR3 DNA reads TGTGCCAGCACCACCTTAGGGGGCAAGAGTGAAAAACTGTTTTTT. The chain combines TRBV7-9 with TRBJ1-4; TRBD1 agrees at 7 bases. With V trimmed by 7 bases and J by 7 bases, 12 bases remained unmatched. In germline, CDR1 is SEHNR, CDR2 FQNEAQ (reference sequence). This CDR3 region has 15 residues.

V gene TRBV9 combines with J gene TRBJ2-1; D perhaps matches TRBD1 (6 bases). V lost 5 bases to trimming and J lost 4 bases, with 25 bases between them. Per germline, CDR1 SGDLS and CDR2 YYNGEE. The CDR3 totals 18 residues. CDR3 sequence reads: CASSLDKGERWIYNEQFF. The CDR3 DNA reads as TGTGCCAGCAGTTTGGACAAGGGGGAACGGTGGATATACAATGAGCAGTTCTTC.

Concerning this clone itself: Other DNA sequences in the same sample also yield this CDR3. This chain uses TRBV6-1 with TRBJ2-2, with 8 bases identical to TRBD1. CDR1 MNHNS and CDR2 SASEGT come from the germline V gene. V shed 2 bases and J 1 base; nucleotides not matched to a gene: 3. The CDR3 spans 16 residues. The CDR3 loop reads CASSEQGALNTGELFF. The CDR3 bases are TGTGCCAGCAGTGAACAGGGGGCCCTGAACACCGGGGAGCTGTTTTTT.

This clone was seen only once. The V call is TRBV7-8, the J call TRBJ2-7; TRBD1 aligns across 8 bases. The V gene's germline CDR1 is SGHVS and CDR2 FQNEAQ. CDR3 length: 15 residues. V shed 5 bases and J 3 bases; nucleotides not matched to a gene: 9. The CDR3 sequence: CASSLAGTGYYEQYV. CDR3 coding DNA: TGTGCCAGCAGCCTGGCCGGGACAGGCTACTACGAGCAGTACGTC.

This chain joins TRBV5-1 and TRBJ2-1; 8 nucleotides match TRBD1. The CDR3 loop spans 16 amino acids. With V trimmed by 4 bases and J by 6 bases, 12 bases remained unmatched. The germline CDR1 and CDR2 sequences are SGHRS and YFSETQ. CDR3 amino acids: CASSGMTGAVSNEQFF. The CDR3 DNA sequence: TGCGCCAGCAGCGGGATGACAGGGGCCGTTAGCAATGAGCAGTTCTTC.

The CDR3 DNA follows: TGTGCCAGCAGCTTGGGACAGAGCCAGCCCCAGCATTTT. This sequence encodes CASSLGQSQPQHF. The chain employs TRBV7-2 and TRBJ1-5, with 7 bases identical to TRBD1. CDR1 is SGHTA, CDR2 FQGNSA, per germline. Trimming cost V 3 bases and J 7 bases; bases outside gene matches: 3. The CDR3 has 13 residues.

The gene calls are TRBV6-5 and TRBJ1-5, with a tentative D call TRBD1 (5 bases). The germline gives CDR1 MNHEY, CDR2 SVGAGI. The CDR3 totals 13 residues. The germline V and J ends were trimmed by 7 bases and 3 bases, with 10 bases remaining between them. CDR3: CASKQGYNQPQHF. CDR3 coding DNA: TGTGCCAGCAAGCAGGGATACAATCAGCCCCAGCATTTT.

The rearrangement uses TRBV20-1 and TRBJ1-1; D gene unclear. CDR1 and CDR2 (germline): DFQATT, SNEGSKA (reference sequence). Trimming removed 5 bases from V and 7 bases from J, with 5 bases in between. CDR3 length: 9 amino acids. The CDR3 here is CSAGLEAFF. CDR3 nucleotides: TGCAGTGCTGGACTTGAAGCTTTCTTT.